This T cell receptor (beta chain) was observed in a study of OX40 agonist ivuxolimab in advanced cancers. Study-wide background: Those treated in dose escalation had hepatocellular carcinoma, melanoma, renal cell cancer or head and neck cancer. Subjects had a mean age of roughly 60 years, with a range of roughly 23 to 79; around 84% were male. The study's findings and limits: On average, a greater number of expanded clones characterised CD8+ T cells relative to CD4+.

Worth noting for this clone: Its specificity is not known.

Prior autoimmune disease or systemic immunosuppression barred patients. The CDR3 length is 13 residues. V shed 6 bases, J shed 8 bases, and the junction held 3 bases outside the gene matches. Germline assignment: CDR1 WSHSY and CDR2 SAAADI. TCRdb's copy holds only in-frame clones and misses some; the assay was immunoSEQ multiplex PCR. The sample yields under 80,000 clones, 88% seen once. The sample consisted of CD4+ or CD8+ T cells sorted from blood, taken in a trial of the OX40 agonist ivuxolimab. The TCR sequence derives from an adult with an advanced solid tumor such as melanoma, head and neck, liver or kidney cancer. This rearrangement joins TRBV10-2 to TRBJ1-6; 8 nucleotides agree with TRBD1. The CDR3 bases are TGCGCCAGCAGGACAGGGGCGGATTCACCCCTCCACTTT. Translated, it gives CASRTGADSPLHF.